This T cell receptor (beta chain) was obtained from a study of blood T cell repertoires in COVID-19. Study-level information: Sources were T cells, B-cell-depleted T cells, or PBMCs; the material itself was cDNA or gDNA.

The CDR3 has 14 amino acids. Germline-derived CDR1 and CDR2 are LGHDT and YNNKEL (reference sequence). The V end was cut by 2 bases, the J end by 0 bases, with 7 bases between. The protocol was immunoSEQ multiplex PCR, while the TCRdb copy is restricted to in-frame clones and leaves out a portion. The table shows about 310,000 clones, with more than 75% occurring only once. The TCR originated in a man aged 50-59 years with active or convalescent COVID-19. The sequencing input was peripheral blood. The chain combines TRBV3-1 (or the pseudogene TRBV3-2) with TRBJ1-1; D not resolved. CDR3 in DNA: TGTGCCAGCAGCCAACACAGTCTGAACACTGAAGCTTTCTTT. It is translated as CASSQHSLNTEAFF.